This entry lists 32 T cell receptor beta chains sequenced from one sample in a study of blood T cell repertoires in COVID-19. Produced via immunoSEQ multiplex PCR; TCRdb's table is partial and in-frame only. This table has more than 85,000 clones, under 90% appearing once. Specimen: peripheral blood. All receptors derive from a woman in her 70s with acute or convalescent COVID-19.

The chain links TRBV19 to TRBJ1-2; a weak D match, TRBD1 (6 bases). The CDR3 has 14 amino acids. The V gene lost 2 bases and the J gene lost 3 bases, with 10 bases spanning the gap. The germline CDR1 and CDR2 sequences are LNHDA and SQIVND (reference sequence). The CDR3 loop is CASSITPGDYGYTF. Here the CDR3 DNA reads TGTGCCAGTAGTATAACCCCAGGGGACTATGGCTACACCTTC.

V gene TRBV19 combines with J gene TRBJ1-6; maybe TRBD1 (6 bases). In germline, CDR1 is LNHDA, CDR2 SQIVND (reference sequence). The CDR3 has 14 amino acids. The germline V and J ends were trimmed by 6 bases and 7 bases, with 13 bases remaining between them. CDR3 residues: CASRTTGRNSPLHF. The CDR3 nucleotides are TGTGCCAGTAGGACTACAGGGCGGAATTCACCCCTCCACTTT.

This chain joins TRBV6-6 and TRBJ2-7, with 9 bases identical to TRBD1. The J segment lost 4 bases and the V segment lost 8 bases, leaving 9 bases of the junction unmatched. The germline V gene has CDR1 MNHNY and CDR2 SVGAGI (reference sequence). The CDR3 runs to 14 residues. DNA for the CDR3: TGTGCCAGCGTGCCGGGACAGGGTTCGTACGAGCAGTACTTC. Its translation is CASVPGQGSYEQYF.

The chain couples TRBV6-5 to TRBJ2-7; 9 bases map to TRBD2. V trimming: 5 bases; J trimming: 0 bases; junction bases outside the gene matches: 5. Germline CDR1 and CDR2: MNHEY and SVGAGI. The CDR3 is made up of 15 amino acids. CDR3 in amino acids: CASSPAAGGSYEQYV. For the CDR3, the DNA is TGTGCCAGCAGTCCCGCAGCGGGGGGCTCCTACGAGCAGTACGTC.

The V call is TRBV5-4, the J call TRBJ1-2; TRBD1 agrees at 10 bases. J gave up 0 bases and V 0 bases, and 2 bases lay outside the gene matches. The CDR3 contains 16 residues. In germline, CDR1 is SGHNT, CDR2 YYREEE (reference sequence). In DNA, the CDR3 is TGTGCCAGCAGCTTGGGACAGGGGGCCGCTAACTATGGCTACACCTTC. As protein: CASSLGQGAANYGYTF.

The rearrangement links TRBV27 to TRBJ2-7; D might be TRBD2 (6 bases). Per the germline V gene, CDR1 is MNHEY and CDR2 is SMNVEV (reference sequence). This CDR3 has 13 amino acids. Trimming stripped 3 bases from V and 7 bases from J, with 13 bases between. CDR3 region: CASSFTVAGEQYF. DNA of the CDR3: TGTGCCAGCAGTTTTACGGTGGCGGGGGAGCAGTACTTC.

The V gene is TRBV19, the J gene TRBJ1-1, with TRBD1 matching 8 bases. V was pared by 5 bases and J by 5 bases, with 7 bases of the junction left unmatched. This CDR3 region has 14 residues. Germline lookup yields CDR1 LNHDA and CDR2 SQIVND (reference sequence). CDR3 sequence (DNA): TGTGCCAGTAGTTCGGACAGGGTCAGAACTGAAGCTTTCTTT. Translating it yields CASSSDRVRTEAFF.

This chain joins TRBV5-1 and TRBJ1-1; 8 bases line up with TRBD1. V lost 4 bases and J lost 2; bases outside the gene matches: 7. Germline V CDR1 and CDR2: SGHRS, YFSETQ. The CDR3 extends over 15 amino acids. CDR3 in amino acids: CASSLRTGSNTEAFF. The CDR3 region has the DNA TGCGCCAGCAGCCTAAGGACAGGGTCAAACACTGAAGCTTTCTTT.

The chain employs TRBV2 and TRBJ1-5; 10 bases match TRBD1. CDR3 size: 17 residues. CDR1 and CDR2 (germline): SNHLY, FYNNEI. V gave up 6 bases and J gave up 1 base; unmatched junction bases: 9. The CDR3 nucleotides are TGTGCCAGCAGGGATGGACAGGGGGTTTCGAGCAATCAGCCCCAGCATTTT. Protein sequence: CASRDGQGVSSNQPQHF.

This chain links TRBV6-6 with TRBJ1-2; perhaps TRBD1 as D (5 bases). Looked up from germline, CDR1 is MNHNY and CDR2 is SVGAGI (reference sequence). This CDR3 is 13 amino acids long. The ends were cut back, 8 bases at V and 2 bases at J, with 12 bases in the middle. CDR3 loop: CASGDSPNYGYTF. Written as DNA, the CDR3 is TGTGCCAGCGGAGACAGCCCGAACTATGGCTACACCTTC.

The chain combines TRBV2 with TRBJ1-1; D call uncertain. Germline CDR1 SNHLY, CDR2 FYNNEI. The CDR3 is 12 residues long. V was cut by 7 bases and J by 11 bases, with 17 bases left in between. The CDR3 DNA follows: TGTGCCAGCACACCGGAACTAGCGGGGGCTTTCTTT. This encodes CASTPELAGAFF.

V gene TRBV6-6 combines with J gene TRBJ1-4; no reliable D call. Germline CDR1 and CDR2: MNHNY and SVGAGI (reference sequence). Trimming removed 3 bases at V and 3 bases at J, with 11 bases between. CDR3 size: 15 residues. CDR3 DNA sequence: TGTGCCAGCAGTTATGGCGGCGGATCTAATGAAAAACTGTTTTTT. Translating gives CASSYGGGSNEKLFF.

J is TRBJ1-6 and V is TRBV27; D unclear. CDR1 MNHEY and CDR2 SMNVEV come from the germline V gene (reference sequence). CDR3 length equals 15 residues. V was clipped by 5 bases and J by 4 bases, with 12 bases between them. CDR3: CASSAGLDYNSPLHF. In nucleotides, the CDR3 is TGTGCCAGCAGTGCCGGGTTAGATTATAATTCACCCCTCCACTTT.

This chain joins TRBV28 and TRBJ1-2; 7 positions agree with TRBD1. V lost 6 bases and J lost 7; bases outside the gene matches: 11. The CDR3 length is 14 residues. Germline V gene data show CDR1 as MDHEN and CDR2 as SYDVKM. The CDR3 here is CASRTLGGNGGYTF. The CDR3 region has the DNA TGTGCCAGCAGAACCCTAGGGGGCAATGGTGGCTACACCTTC.

The chain uses TRBV6-6 and TRBJ1-2; no clear D gene. The CDR3 is made up of 16 amino acids. V lost 7 bases to trimming and J lost 0 bases, with 18 bases between them. Germline values: CDR1 MNHNY, CDR2 SVGAGI (reference sequence). The CDR3 DNA reads as TGTGCCAGCACCGGACTCGGACGGGAAGCTAACTATGGCTACACCTTC. Its translation: CASTGLGREANYGYTF.

The genes are TRBV19 and TRBJ1-4, with TRBD1 matching 9 bases. Unmatched junction bases numbered 7, after V lost 6 bases and J lost 5 bases. Looked up from germline, CDR1 is LNHDA and CDR2 is SQIVND (reference sequence). The CDR3 totals 15 residues. The CDR3 sequence is CASSKSGTGNEKLFF. In nucleotides, the CDR3 is TGTGCCAGTAGCAAATCCGGGACAGGGAATGAAAAACTGTTTTTT.

The J gene is TRBJ1-2, the V gene TRBV13; 10 positions match TRBD1. The CDR3 runs to 15 residues. The germline V gene has CDR1 PRHDT and CDR2 FYEKMQ (reference sequence). V shed 3 bases, J shed 8 bases, and the junction held 9 bases outside the gene matches. CDR3 bases: TGTGCCAGCAGCTTTCGACAGGGGGCATCACGCGGCTACACCTTC. As protein: CASSFRQGASRGYTF.

This clone occurred a few times. J is TRBJ2-1 and V is TRBV4-2; 10 bases align to TRBD1. There are 16 residues in the CDR3. Germline V gene data show CDR1 as LGHNA and CDR2 as YNFKEQ. Germline trimming cut 3 bases from V and 0 bases from J; bases unmatched to any gene: 2. CDR3 nucleotides: TGTGCCAGCAGCCAGGACAGGGGGAGCTCCTACAATGAGCAGTTCTTC. It codes for CASSQDRGSSYNEQFF.

This chain connects TRBV19 to TRBJ2-6; tentative D call: TRBD1 (6 bases). The CDR3 covers 16 residues. Germline CDR1 reads LNHDA; CDR2 reads SQIVND (reference sequence). V was cut by 4 bases and J by 0 bases, with 10 bases left in between. In nucleotides, the CDR3 is TGTGCCAGTAGTAAGGCAGGGGTCTCTGGGGCCAACGTCCTGACTTTC. The encoded protein is CASSKAGVSGANVLTF.

The V gene is TRBV19, the J gene TRBJ2-2; D possibly corresponds to TRBD1 (5 bases). Germline-derived CDR1 and CDR2 are LNHDA and SQIVND (reference sequence). The CDR3 has 16 amino acids. The V and J ends lost 3 bases and 6 bases respectively, with 17 bases between them. For the CDR3, the DNA is TGTGCCAGTAGTATGTCAGGGTACGGGTTCGCCGGGGAGCTGTTTTTT. Translating it yields CASSMSGYGFAGELFF.

The chain links TRBV27 to TRBJ1-5, with a possible D match to TRBD1 (5 bases). CDR3 size: 13 residues. V lost 2 bases and J 5 bases, leaving 7 bases between the germline ends. Germline CDR1 reads MNHEY; CDR2 reads SMNVEV (reference sequence). Here the CDR3 reads CASSLRGDQPQHF. Here the CDR3 DNA reads TGTGCCAGCAGTTTACGGGGGGATCAGCCCCAGCATTTT.

V usage is TRBV15 and J usage is TRBJ2-3; the match to TRBD2 covers 7 bases. In germline, CDR1 is LNHNV, CDR2 YYDKDF (reference sequence). V was clipped by 1 base and J by 7 bases; unmatched bases: 11. The CDR3 is 16 amino acids. Here the CDR3 reads CATSRVGGARFNTQYF. In DNA, the CDR3 is TGTGCCACCAGCAGAGTGGGAGGGGCGCGCTTTAATACGCAGTATTTT. Variable domain in full (rest from reference TRBV15 and TRBJ2-3): DAMVIQNPRYQVTQFGKPVTLSCSQTLNHNVMYWYQQKSSQAPKLLFHYYDKDFNNEADTPDNFQSRRPNTSFCFLDIRSPGLGDTAMYLCATSRVGGARFNTQYFGPGTRLTVL.

This chain links TRBV5-1 with TRBJ1-1, with a tentative D call TRBD1 (5 bases). V dropped 2 bases and J dropped 5 bases, with 19 bases sitting between them. The CDR3 has 16 residues. From germline, CDR1 is SGHRS and CDR2 YFSETQ. The CDR3 nucleotides read TGCGCCAGCAGCTTCGCCGGGACGGCGGGAGGAACTGAAGCTTTCTTT. As protein: CASSFAGTAGGTEAFF.

The chain is built from TRBV3-1 (or the pseudogene TRBV3-2) and TRBJ1-5; 7 nucleotides agree with TRBD1. CDR3 length: 14 amino acids. The germline V gene has CDR1 LGHDT and CDR2 YNNKEL (reference sequence). With 4 bases clipped from V and 4 bases from J, the junction kept 4 bases outside the gene matches. This CDR3 is CASSPGQNNQPQHF. CDR3 nucleotides: TGTGCCAGCAGCCCGGGACAGAATAATCAGCCCCAGCATTTT.

The chain uses TRBV10-1 and TRBJ2-1; D perhaps matches TRBD1 (6 bases). The CDR3 contains 14 residues. Germline assignment: CDR1 WNHNN and CDR2 SYGVQD (reference sequence). V lost 4 bases and J 11 bases, leaving 18 bases between the germline ends. The CDR3 nucleotides are TGCGCCAGCAGTGTGGACAGAGGGGGATTTAAGCAGTTCTTC. This gives the protein CASSVDRGGFKQFF.

The V and J genes are TRBV15 and TRBJ2-1; 9 bases align to TRBD2. The length of the CDR3 is 13 residues. Trimming at V came to 5 bases and at J to 12 bases, leaving 8 bases not matched to a gene. Germline CDR1 and CDR2: LNHNV and YYDKDF (reference sequence). The CDR3 protein is CATSPAGGSSQFF. DNA for the CDR3: TGTGCCACCAGCCCAGCGGGAGGCAGTTCGCAGTTCTTC.

The V call is TRBV5-1, the J call TRBJ2-5; 8 bases fit TRBD1. V lost 0 bases and J lost 5; bases outside the gene matches: 6. CDR1 is SGHRS and CDR2 is YFSETQ in the germline V gene. The CDR3 runs 15 residues. The CDR3 loop reads CASSLDGQGGETQYF. CDR3 nucleotide sequence: TGCGCCAGCAGCTTGGATGGACAGGGCGGTGAGACCCAGTACTTC.

The V and J genes are TRBV6-6 and TRBJ2-1; tentative D call: TRBD1 (5 bases). Germline CDR1 MNHNY, CDR2 SVGAGI (reference sequence). CDR3 length: 15 residues. The V and J ends lost 4 bases and 2 bases respectively, with 12 bases between them. CDR3 amino acids: CASSFRQGTYNEQFF. The CDR3 DNA sequence: TGTGCCAGCAGTTTCCGCCAGGGAACCTACAATGAGCAGTTCTTC.

The J gene is TRBJ1-3, the V gene TRBV3-1 (or the pseudogene TRBV3-2); TRBD1 might be the D (5 bases). Germline CDR1 and CDR2: LGHDT and YNNKEL (reference sequence). This CDR3 has 14 amino acids. Trimming stripped 3 bases from V and 2 bases from J, with 8 bases between. The CDR3 here is CASSQRGAGNTIYF. The CDR3 nucleotides are TGTGCCAGCAGCCAGCGGGGCGCTGGAAACACCATATATTTT.

The chain links TRBV11-2 to TRBJ1-6, with D possibly TRBD1 on 5 matching bases. CDR3 length: 16 amino acids. V lost 0 bases, J lost 7 bases, and 13 bases lay in between. The germline CDR1 and CDR2 sequences are SGHAT and FQNNGV. The CDR3 spells CASSLEGAGLNSPLHF. CDR3 nucleotide sequence: TGTGCCAGCAGCTTAGAAGGGGCCGGGTTGAATTCACCCCTCCACTTT.

The chain recombines TRBV3-1 (or the pseudogene TRBV3-2) with TRBJ1-4; 7 bases match TRBD1. The CDR3 totals 16 residues. Germline V gene data show CDR1 as LGHDT and CDR2 as YNNKEL (reference sequence). The trim removed 0 bases at V and 8 bases at J, leaving 9 bases unmatched. CDR3 sequence reads: CASSQEGAGGKEKLFF. The DNA for the CDR3 is TGTGCCAGCAGCCAAGAGGGTGCAGGGGGGAAGGAAAAACTGTTTTTT.

This clone came up once. The chain has TRBV5-1 and TRBJ1-1, with D perhaps matching TRBD1 (5 bases). Germline CDR1 SGHRS, CDR2 YFSETQ. The CDR3 runs to 14 residues. V lost 4 bases and J lost 2, with 12 bases in between. CDR3 loop: CASSPEQANTEAFF. CDR3 coding DNA: TGCGCCAGCAGCCCCGAACAGGCTAACACTGAAGCTTTCTTT.